This T cell receptor (beta chain) was identified in a study of blood T cells in healthy people across ages. As to this clonotype: As yet, its antigen is unknown.

Regarding the study as a whole: The study found TCR beta diversity correlated strongly with naive T cell percentage.

With a J-beta primer mix and a sample-barcoded 5' primer, a second PCR ran about 6 to 11 cycles. A single record per CDR3 protein comes from TCRdb applying MiXCR to the 5' RACE reads. Found here are 550,000 to 650,000 distinct CDR3 sequences, about a quarter of them singletons; the top ten hold about 3.3%. Trimming took 3 bases from V and 9 from J, leaving 17 bases between them. The germline gives CDR1 SGHDN, CDR2 FVKESK. This CDR3 has 14 amino acids. This sample was also put to use in a study of T cells of mothers and their children. That study reports: Healthy Caucasian mothers, a few in number, and their six children were the donors. Sequencing returned over 10 million TCR beta CDR3 reads per mother and about 2.9 million per child.

The sequencing sample was made of blood. This receptor was obtained from a boy younger than 10 in good health. The chain carries TRBV14 and TRBJ2-5; D tentatively fits TRBD1 or TRBD2 (6 bases each). The CDR3 nucleotides read TGTGCCAGCAGCCACGGAGGGGGGCCCCTAGCCCAGTACTTC. Encoded protein: CASSHGGGPLAQYF. Together with reference TRBV14 and TRBJ2-5, the CDR3 gives the full variable domain: EAGVTQFPSHSVIEKGQTVTLRCDPISGHDNLYWYRRVMGKEIKFLLHFVKESKQDESGMPNNRFLAERTGGTYSTLKVQPAELEDSGVYFCASSHGGGPLAQYFGPGTRLLVL.